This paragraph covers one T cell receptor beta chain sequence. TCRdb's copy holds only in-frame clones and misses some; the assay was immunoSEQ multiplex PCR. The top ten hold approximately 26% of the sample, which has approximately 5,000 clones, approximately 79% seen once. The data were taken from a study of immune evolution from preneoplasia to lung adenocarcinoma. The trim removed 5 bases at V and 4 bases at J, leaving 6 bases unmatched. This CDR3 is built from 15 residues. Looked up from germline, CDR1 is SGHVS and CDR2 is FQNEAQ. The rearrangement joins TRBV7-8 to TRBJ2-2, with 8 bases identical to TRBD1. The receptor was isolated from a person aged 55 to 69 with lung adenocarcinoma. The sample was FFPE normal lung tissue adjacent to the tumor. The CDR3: CASSPLQGATGELFF. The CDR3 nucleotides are TGTGCCAGCAGCCCGCTGCAGGGGGCCACCGGGGAGCTGTTTTTT.